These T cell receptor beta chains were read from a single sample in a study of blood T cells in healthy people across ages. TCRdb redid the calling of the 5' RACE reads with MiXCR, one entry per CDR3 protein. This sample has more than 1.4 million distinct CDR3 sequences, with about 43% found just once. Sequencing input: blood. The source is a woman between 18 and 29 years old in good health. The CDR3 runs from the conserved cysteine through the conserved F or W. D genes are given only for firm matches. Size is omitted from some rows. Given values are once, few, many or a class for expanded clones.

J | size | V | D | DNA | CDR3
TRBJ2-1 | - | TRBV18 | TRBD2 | TGTGCCAGCTCACCACCTCTAGCGGGAGGGCCGAATGAGCAGTTCTTC | CASSPPLAGGPNEQFF
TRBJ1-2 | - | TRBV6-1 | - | TGTGCCAGCAGTGAAATTAGTTGGACAGCCGGCTACACCTTC | CASSEISWTAGYTF
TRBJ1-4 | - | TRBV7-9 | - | TGTGTCAGCAGCTTAGTCGGACCGCCCCTAGAAAAACTGTTTTTT | CVSSLVGPPLEKLFF
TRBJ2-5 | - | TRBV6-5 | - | TGTGCCAGCAGTTACTCTGACAAAATAGAGACCCAGTACTTC | CASSYSDKIETQYF
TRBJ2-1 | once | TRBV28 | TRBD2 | TGTGCCAGCAGTTCCTTGACACTAGCGGGGCCCGACAATGAGCAGTTCTTC | CASSSLTLAGPDNEQFF
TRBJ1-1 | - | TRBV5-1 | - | TGCGCCAGCAGGCCCACCCCCGATCCCCGGGCGGCTTTCTTT | CASRPTPDPRAAFF
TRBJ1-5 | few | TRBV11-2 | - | TGTGCCAGCAGCTTAGGAGGGGCAGGGCAGCCCCAGCATTTT | CASSLGGAGQPQHF
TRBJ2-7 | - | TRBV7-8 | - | TGTGCCAGCAGCTCTAACAGGGCATCGGACGAGCAGTACTTC | CASSSNRASDEQYF
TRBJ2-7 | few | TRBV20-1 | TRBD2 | TGCAGTGCTAGAGATGATGCTAGCGGAGCAGCTTACTACGAGCAGTACTTC | CSARDDASGAAYYEQYF
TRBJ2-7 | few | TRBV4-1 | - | TGCGCCAGCAGCCAAATACAGGACCCCTCCTACGAGCAGTACTTC | CASSQIQDPSYEQYF
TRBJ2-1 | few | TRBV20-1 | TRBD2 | TGCAGTGCTGGTAGCGGGAGATCCTACAATGAGCAGTTCTTC | CSAGSGRSYNEQFF
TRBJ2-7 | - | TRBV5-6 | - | TGTGCCAGTAGCTTTGATTTGGGGTTCTACGAGCAGTACTTC | CASSFDLGFYEQYF
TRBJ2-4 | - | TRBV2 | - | TGTGCCAGCAGTGAACAGGGACTAGCCAAAAACATTCAGTACTTC | CASSEQGLAKNIQYF
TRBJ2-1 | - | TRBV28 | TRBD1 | TGTGCCAGCAGGGAGATCGGGACAGGGGGCGCCTATGAGCAGTTCTTC | CASREIGTGGAYEQFF
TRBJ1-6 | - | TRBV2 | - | TGTGCCAGCAGTGAATCCGTGGGGGGCTACTCACCCCTCCACTTT | CASSESVGGYSPLHF
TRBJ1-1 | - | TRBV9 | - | TGTGCCAGCAACTACCTCAGGGACACTGAAGCTTTCTTT | CASNYLRDTEAFF
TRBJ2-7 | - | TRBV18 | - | TGTGCCAGCTCACCACGAGACGCCTACGAGCAGTACTTC | CASSPRDAYEQYF
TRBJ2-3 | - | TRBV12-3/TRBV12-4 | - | TGTGCCAGCAGTTTAAGGGTACCGGTCACAGATACGCAGTATTTT | CASSLRVPVTDTQYF
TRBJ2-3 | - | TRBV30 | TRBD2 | TGTGCCTGGACCGGAAGCGGGGGCACGCAGTATTTT | CAWTGSGGTQYF
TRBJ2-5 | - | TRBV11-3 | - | TGTGCCAGCAGCTTATATGGGTCAGAGACCCAGTACTTC | CASSLYGSETQYF
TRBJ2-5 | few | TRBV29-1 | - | TGCAGCCTGACCCCCCAGGGCGGCGAGACCCAGTACTTC | CSLTPQGGETQYF
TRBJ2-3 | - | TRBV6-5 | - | TGTGCCAGCAGTCACTCCAGGGAACCAGATACGCAGTATTTT | CASSHSREPDTQYF
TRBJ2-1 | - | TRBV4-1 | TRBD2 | TGCGCCAGCAGCCAAGATGCCCCTAGCGGGAGGTCCCCTGAGCAGTTCTTC | CASSQDAPSGRSPEQFF
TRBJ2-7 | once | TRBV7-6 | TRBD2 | TGTGCCAGCAGAACCGGGACTAGCGGGCCCTACAATGAGCAGTACTTC | CASRTGTSGPYNEQYF
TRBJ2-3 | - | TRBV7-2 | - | TGTGCCAGCAGTCACGGACGGAGGGGTTTAGATACGCAGTATTTT | CASSHGRRGLDTQYF
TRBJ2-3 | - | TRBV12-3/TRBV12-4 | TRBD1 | TGTGCCAGCAGTCCGACAGGGGATAGCACAGATACGCAGTATTTT | CASSPTGDSTDTQYF
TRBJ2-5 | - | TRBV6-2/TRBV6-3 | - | TGTGCCAGCAGTCCCCCAGCTGACGGTCAAGAGACCCAGTACTTC | CASSPPADGQETQYF
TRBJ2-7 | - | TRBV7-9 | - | TGTGCCAGCTCCAGGGGGGAGAGCTACGAGCAGTACTTC | CASSRGESYEQYF
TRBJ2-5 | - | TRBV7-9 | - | TGTGCCAGCAGCTCACTGGGACTCCGAGAGACCCAGTACTTC | CASSSLGLRETQYF
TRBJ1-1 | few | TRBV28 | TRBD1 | TGTGCCAGCAGTTCAGGGGGTATGAACACTGAAGCTTTCTTT | CASSSGGMNTEAFF
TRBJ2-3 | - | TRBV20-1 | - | TGCAGTGCTAGGGGTCCCGACGGCACAGATACGCAGTATTTT | CSARGPDGTDTQYF
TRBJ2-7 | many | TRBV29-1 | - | TGCAGCGTTGACGTAGGGGGGTACGAGCAGTACTTC | CSVDVGGYEQYF
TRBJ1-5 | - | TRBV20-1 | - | TGCAGTGCTAGGAGGCAGGGCGGGCAGCCCCAGCATTTT | CSARRQGGQPQHF
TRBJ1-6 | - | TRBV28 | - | TGTGCCAGCAACCCTCCAGGGGATTCCTATAATTCACCCCTCCACTTT | CASNPPGDSYNSPLHF
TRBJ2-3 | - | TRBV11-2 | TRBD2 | TGTGCCAGCAGTCAAGACGGGGGAGGGGTGACGCAGTATTTT | CASSQDGGGVTQYF
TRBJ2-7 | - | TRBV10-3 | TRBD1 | TGTGCCATCAGTGAGTCCATGGACAGGGGTTTCGGCGAGCAGTACTTC | CAISESMDRGFGEQYF
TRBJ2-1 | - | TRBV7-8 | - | TGTGCCAGCAGCTTAGGGCGGGGTTTCCCCTACAATGAGCAGTTCTTC | CASSLGRGFPYNEQFF
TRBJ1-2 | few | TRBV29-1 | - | TGCAGCGTTGGCGGGACAAGGAACGGTGGCTACACCTTC | CSVGGTRNGGYTF
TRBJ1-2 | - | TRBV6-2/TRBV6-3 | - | TGTGCCAGCAGTCCCGGCGGGACGGGAAACAACTATGGCTACACCTTC | CASSPGGTGNNYGYTF
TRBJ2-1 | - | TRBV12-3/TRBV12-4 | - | TGTGCCAGCAGCCCTATTTTAGGGGGGCAGTTCTTC | CASSPILGGQFF
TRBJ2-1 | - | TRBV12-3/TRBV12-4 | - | TGTGCCAGCTGGGGTTGGGGCAATGAGCAGTTCTTC | CASWGWGNEQFF
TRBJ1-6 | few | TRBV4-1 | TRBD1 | TGCGCCAGCAGCCGTCCGGGACAGGGTGTTTCGACACCCCTCCACTTT | CASSRPGQGVSTPLHF
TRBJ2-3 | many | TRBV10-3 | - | TGTGCCATCAGTGGGGTCGGGGGCATCGGAGATACGCAGTATTTT | CAISGVGGIGDTQYF
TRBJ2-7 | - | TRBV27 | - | TGTCCCAGCAGTTTGGCCGCATCCGGGTCAGTCACCTACGAGCAGTACTTC | CPSSLAASGSVTYEQYF
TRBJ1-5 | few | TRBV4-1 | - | TGCGCCAGCAGCCAAGGTCTAGTTCAGCCCCAGCATTTT | CASSQGLVQPQHF
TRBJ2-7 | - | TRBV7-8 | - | TGTGCCAGCGGACTGGCAGGGAGCTCCTACGAGCAGTACTTC | CASGLAGSSYEQYF
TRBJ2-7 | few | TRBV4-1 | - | TGCGCCAGCAGCCAAGGGGCTGATAGGGACGAATACGAGCAGTACTTC | CASSQGADRDEYEQYF
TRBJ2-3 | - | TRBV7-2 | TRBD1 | TGTGCCAGCAGCTTAGCCCCGGGACAGGGACCAGATACGCAGTATTTT | CASSLAPGQGPDTQYF
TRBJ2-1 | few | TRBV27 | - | TGTGCCAGCCGCCGAGGGCTCCAAGAGACCCAGTTCTTC | CASRRGLQETQFF
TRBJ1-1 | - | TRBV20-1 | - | TGCAGTGCTAGGCCAGGTGAAGCTTTCTTT | CSARPGEAFF
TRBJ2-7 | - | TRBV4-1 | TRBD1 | TGCGCCAGCAGCGAATCCGACAGGGGGTATCCCTACGAGCAGTACTTC | CASSESDRGYPYEQYF
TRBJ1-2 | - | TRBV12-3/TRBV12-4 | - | TGTGCCAGCAGTTTCGAGGGATCGTGGGGCTACACCTTC | CASSFEGSWGYTF
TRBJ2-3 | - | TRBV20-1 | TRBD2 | TGCAGTGCTAGCACATCAGCCGGGACTAGCGGGAGGGTTCCAGATACGCAGTATTTT | CSASTSAGTSGRVPDTQYF